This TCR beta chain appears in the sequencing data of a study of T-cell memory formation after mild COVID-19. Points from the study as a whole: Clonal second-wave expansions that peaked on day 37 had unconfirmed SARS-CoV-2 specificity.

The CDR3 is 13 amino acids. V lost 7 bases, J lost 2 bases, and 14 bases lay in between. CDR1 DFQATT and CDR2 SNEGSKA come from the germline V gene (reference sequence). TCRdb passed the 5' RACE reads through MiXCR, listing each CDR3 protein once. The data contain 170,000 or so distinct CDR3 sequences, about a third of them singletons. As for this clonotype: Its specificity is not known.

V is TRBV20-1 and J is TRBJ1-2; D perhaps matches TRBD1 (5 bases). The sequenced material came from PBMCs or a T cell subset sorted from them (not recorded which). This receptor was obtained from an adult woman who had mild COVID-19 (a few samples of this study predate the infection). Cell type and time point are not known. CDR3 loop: CSVPGGSNYGYTF. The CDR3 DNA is TGCAGTGTCCCCGGGGGGTCAAACTATGGCTACACCTTC.